This T cell receptor beta chain was obtained from a study of cytomegalovirus exposure and HLA in healthy donors. Study summary: Unique TCRs from HLA-typed donors, approximately 80 million of them, were held in an early data release.

Remarks on this clone: Antigen specificity is unknown.

Overall study findings and caveats: TCR beta chains numbering approximately 150 were designated cytomegalovirus-associated. TCR beta sequences numbering 15,000 to 20,000 were associated with HLA alleles at 0.05 false discovery rate in a later analysis.

Both 60 Vbeta primers and 13 Jbeta primers went into the PCR. In the authors' workflow: Later work found 65 million to 85 million unique TCR beta chains, with 9.5 million to 11 million shared. Generated by immunoSEQ multiplex PCR, the TCRdb table keeps only in-frame clones and is missing some. V and J calls and clone size are those listed in that table; D and trimming were worked out from the DNA. This table has hundreds of thousands of clones, roughly 90% appearing once. The sequence derives from a woman under 30 in good health and CMV-seronegative. Sequencing used PBMCs.

The CDR3 loop reads CASSTRDSQPQHF. CDR3 sequence (DNA): TGTGCCAGCAGTACCAGGGACAGTCAGCCCCAGCATTTT. The chain has TRBV27 and TRBJ1-5, with TRBD1 matching over 7 bases. The germline V gene encodes CDR1 MNHEY and CDR2 SMNVEV (reference sequence). The V and J ends lost 5 bases and 6 bases, in that order; junction bases with no gene match: 4. The CDR3 has 13 residues.